A selection of T cell receptor beta chains follows, all from one sample in a study of cytomegalovirus exposure and HLA in healthy donors. TCRdb's table, derived via immunoSEQ multiplex PCR, lists solely in-frame clones and lacks some. The data contain over 150,000 clones, over 75% of them singletons. Input material: PBMCs. All receptors derive from a woman in her late teens or twenties in good health and CMV-seronegative. Each CDR3 is given with its conserved first and last residue. The order of the fields is clone size, D gene, V gene, J gene, CDR3 DNA, CDR3 protein. A D gene is named only where the DNA matches it firmly. Size is omitted from some rows. Given values are once, few, many or a class for expanded clones.

.	.	TRBV5-1	TRBJ2-7	TGCGCCAGCAGCTTGGAAGGAGGGATCTCCTACGAGCAGTACTTC	CASSLEGGISYEQYF
.	.	TRBV2	TRBJ1-6	TGTGCCAGCAGCGACTCAGGGATTAGACTCAGTTCACCCCTCCACTTT	CASSDSGIRLSSPLHF
once	.	TRBV5-6	TRBJ2-1	TGTGCCAGCAGCTCAGGGGCGTACAATGAGCAGTTCTTC	CASSSGAYNEQFF
.	TRBD1	TRBV10-3	TRBJ2-7	TGTGCCATCAGCGATATCTCTACCCGGGACAGTGGCTACGAGCAGTACTTC	CAISDISTRDSGYEQYF
few	.	TRBV7-9	TRBJ2-1	TGTGCCAGCAGCTTTCCACTCGATGGCAATGAGCAGTTCTTC	CASSFPLDGNEQFF
.	TRBD1	TRBV7-8	TRBJ2-3	TGTGCCAGCAGCTTCGCGGGGACAGGGGCGGATACGCAGTATTTT	CASSFAGTGADTQYF
.	TRBD1	TRBV18	TRBJ2-7	TGTGCCAGCACCAACGGACAGGGGACAGAGCAGTACTTC	CASTNGQGTEQYF
.	TRBD1	TRBV9	TRBJ2-5	TGTGCCAGCAGCGGGATGACAGGGGGGCAAGAGACCCAGTACTTC	CASSGMTGGQETQYF
.	TRBD1	TRBV9	TRBJ2-5	TGTGCCAGCAGCCCCGGACAGGGGCGAGAGACCCAGTACTTC	CASSPGQGRETQYF
.	TRBD1	TRBV7-8	TRBJ1-2	TGTGCCAGCAGCTTAGGCAGGGGGCATTACTATGGCTACACCTTC	CASSLGRGHYYGYTF
.	TRBD1	TRBV25-1	TRBJ2-1	TGTGCCAGCAGTGCCCCGGGACAGGGGAGGAGTGGTGAGCAGTTCTTC	CASSAPGQGRSGEQFF
.	.	TRBV7-6	TRBJ2-7	TGTGCCAGCAGCTCGAACGAGTACAGTTACTCCTACGAGCAGTACTTC	CASSSNEYSYSYEQYF
.	.	TRBV6-4	TRBJ2-3	TGTGCCAGCAGCCCGAGGCCGATGAGCACAGATACGCAGTATTTT	CASSPRPMSTDTQYF
few	TRBD1	TRBV12-5	TRBJ1-2	TGTGCTAGTGGCGACAGGGCCCTCTATGGCTACACCTTC	CASGDRALYGYTF
.	TRBD2	TRBV5-6	TRBJ2-1	TGTGCCAGTCGGACTAGCGGACTATCCTACAATGAGCAGTTCTTC	CASRTSGLSYNEQFF
.	TRBD2	TRBV5-1	TRBJ2-5	TGCGCCAGCAGCTTGGCCCCTAGCGGGGGTGAGACCCAGTACTTC	CASSLAPSGGETQYF
.	.	TRBV5-1	TRBJ2-2	TGCGCCAGCAGCTTGTACAGGGCCAACACCGGGGAGCTGTTTTTT	CASSLYRANTGELFF
.	TRBD1	TRBV28	TRBJ1-4	TGTGCCAGCAGGCCCGGGACAGCGAATGAAAAACTGTTTTTT	CASRPGTANEKLFF
.	.	TRBV7-9	TRBJ2-1	TGTGCCGCGAGCCCCCAGGCGTACAATGAGCAGTTCTTC	CAASPQAYNEQFF
.	.	TRBV5-8	TRBJ1-5	TGTGCCAGCAGCCGTAGACAGGATCGCAATCAGCCCCAGCATTTT	CASSRRQDRNQPQHF
.	TRBD2	TRBV7-8	TRBJ2-1	TGTGCCAGCAGCCCGCGGCGGGAGAATGAGCAGTTCTTC	CASSPRRENEQFF
.	.	TRBV15	TRBJ2-5	TGTGCCACCAGGGCAACTACCAGGGTTCCGAAGACCCAGTACTTC	CATRATTRVPKTQYF
.	TRBD1	TRBV6-6	TRBJ1-4	TGTGCCAGCAGTTACCGACGACAGGGGACTAATGAAAAACTGTTTTTT	CASSYRRQGTNEKLFF
once	TRBD2	TRBV5-1	TRBJ2-3	TGCGCCAGCAGCTTGGAGGGCCAGCGGGGGCGGACAGATACGCAGTATTTT	CASSLEGQRGRTDTQYF
.	.	TRBV5-1	TRBJ2-2	TGCGCCAGCAGCCCGCGTGGAGCCGGGGAGCTGTTTTTT	CASSPRGAGELFF
.	TRBD2	TRBV9	TRBJ2-1	TGTGCCAGCAGCGTGGCGGGAGGGGGCAGAAATGAGCAGTTCTTC	CASSVAGGGRNEQFF
once	.	TRBV6-5	TRBJ1-2	TGTGCCAGCAGCCTGGGGGGAGTGGGTGGCTACACCTTC	CASSLGGVGGYTF
.	TRBD1	TRBV27	TRBJ2-6	TGTGCCAGCACTTACCTGACAGGGGGAGGGAATGGGGCCAACGTCCTGACTTTC	CASTYLTGGGNGANVLTF
.	.	TRBV11-2	TRBJ1-1	TGTGCCAGCAGCTTAGGGAAGGGAGGGTCAACTGAAGCTTTCTTT	CASSLGKGGSTEAFF
.	.	TRBV19	TRBJ2-7	TGTGCCAGTAGTGGGGGAGGCCCCTACGAGCAGTACTTC	CASSGGGPYEQYF
.	TRBD1	TRBV7-8	TRBJ1-5	TGTGCCAGCAGCGTACGTCCCGGGACAGGGTTTGACAATCAGCCCCAGCATTTT	CASSVRPGTGFDNQPQHF
few	.	TRBV7-3	TRBJ2-2	TGTGCCAGCAGCTTCGCGGGGGCGGGCACCGGGGAGCTGTTTTTT	CASSFAGAGTGELFF
once	.	TRBV4-1	TRBJ1-1	TGCGCCAGCAGCCAGGGGGCCACGAACACTGAAGCTTTCTTT	CASSQGATNTEAFF